The 19 T cell receptor beta chains in this list originate from one sample, sequenced in a study of blood T cells in healthy people across ages. The authors ran a second PCR of about 6 to 11 cycles using a sample-barcoded 5' primer and a J-beta primer mix. TCRdb fed the 5' RACE reads into MiXCR, producing one record per CDR3 protein. The table has about 1.6 million distinct CDR3 sequences, about 31% seen once; the top ten hold 11%. The sequenced sample consisted of blood. The receptors come from a woman aged 30 to 39 in good health.

V and J are TRBV20-1 and TRBJ2-7, with 8 bases matching TRBD2. This CDR3 has 15 residues. The V gene's germline CDR1 is DFQATT and CDR2 SNEGSKA (reference sequence). J lost 4 bases, V lost 3 bases, and 11 bases had no gene match. The CDR3 sequence: CSARAGTRSGYEQYF. CDR3 nucleotides: TGCAGTGCTAGGGCCGGGACTAGATCTGGATACGAGCAGTACTTC.

The chain employs TRBV28 and TRBJ1-1; possible D gene TRBD1, 6 bases. This CDR3 has 14 residues. Per germline, CDR1 MDHEN and CDR2 SYDVKM. V dropped 5 bases and J dropped 3 bases, with 13 bases sitting between them. The CDR3 loop reads CASSARTAYTEAFF. CDR3 nucleotide sequence: TGTGCCAGCAGTGCCCGGACAGCCTACACTGAAGCTTTCTTT.

The rearrangement links TRBV5-1 to TRBJ2-3, with 8 positions matching TRBD2. Germline V gene sequence: CDR1 SGHRS, CDR2 YFSETQ. The CDR3 runs to 16 residues. Trimming cost V 0 bases and J 6 bases; bases outside gene matches: 9. The DNA of the CDR3 is TGCGCCAGCAGCTTGGGCCGCGGGGGGCAAGGGGATACGCAGTATTTT. It codes for CASSLGRGGQGDTQYF. Supplemented by reference TRBV5-1 and TRBJ2-3, the full variable domain reads KAGVTQTPRYLIKTRGQQVTLSCSPISGHRSVSWYQQTPGQGLQFLFEYFSETQRNKGNFPGRFSGRQFSNSRSEMNVSTLELGDSALYLCASSLGRGGQGDTQYFGPGTRLTVL.

V usage is TRBV6-1 and J usage is TRBJ2-3, with D tentatively TRBD1 (8 bases). V was clipped by 7 bases and J by 10 bases, with 18 bases between them. Germline-derived CDR1 and CDR2 are MNHNS and SASEGT. There are 13 residues in the CDR3. The CDR3 region is CASKSDREGAQYF. As DNA, the CDR3 is TGTGCCAGCAAATCGGACAGGGAGGGCGCGCAGTATTTT.

The V call is TRBV20-1, the J call TRBJ1-2; a weak D match, TRBD1 (5 bases). Trimming removed 2 bases at V and 8 bases at J, with 12 bases between. CDR3 size: 12 residues. CDR1 DFQATT and CDR2 SNEGSKA come from the germline V gene (reference sequence). CDR3 DNA sequence: TGCAGTGCTAGAAAACCGGGACCGGGCTACACCTTC. It codes for CSARKPGPGYTF.

This clonotype was seen only a few times. This chain uses TRBV6-1 with TRBJ2-1, with 11 bases lining up with TRBD1. Germline V gene lookup returns CDR1 MNHNS and CDR2 SASEGT. V lost 8 bases, J lost 7 bases, and 13 bases stayed unmatched. CDR3 size: 16 residues. CDR3 amino acids: CASAWEAGTGGNEQFF. The CDR3 nucleotides are TGTGCCAGCGCCTGGGAGGCCGGGACAGGGGGTAATGAGCAGTTCTTC.

This chain joins TRBV2 and TRBJ2-4; a possible D gene is TRBD1 (7 bases). TRBJ2-5 explains the end of the DNA better; the J call may be wrong. CDR1 is SNHLY, CDR2 FYNNEI, per germline. The CDR3 length is 12 residues. CDR3 sequence reads: CATRGERKTQYF. For the CDR3, the DNA is TGTGCCACCAGGGGGGAGAGGAAGACCCAGTACTTC.

The chain links TRBV14 to TRBJ1-2; no reliable D call. Germline V gene data show CDR1 as SGHDN and CDR2 as FVKESK. Trimming removed 1 base at V and 7 bases at J, with 10 bases between. The CDR3 spans 13 residues. CDR3 nucleotides: TGTGCCAGCAGCCAAGGTACATGGAGTGGCTACACCTTC. Translation: CASSQGTWSGYTF.

The chain is built from TRBV27 and TRBJ1-6; a weak D match, TRBD1 (5 bases). Germline V CDR1 and CDR2: MNHEY, SMNVEV (reference sequence). This CDR3 region has 15 residues. The ends were cut back, 0 bases at V and 9 bases at J, with 12 bases in the middle. CDR3 loop: CASSLSQGGSSPLHF. CDR3 sequence (DNA): TGTGCCAGCAGTTTATCGCAGGGTGGGAGTTCACCCCTCCACTTT.

The rearrangement uses TRBV5-1 and TRBJ2-6; D ambiguous. CDR3 length: 16 amino acids. The germline V and J ends were trimmed by 8 bases and 4 bases, with 19 bases remaining between them. The germline CDR1 and CDR2 sequences are SGHRS and YFSETQ. The CDR3 protein is CASSPNPEPGANVLTF. The CDR3 region has the DNA TGCGCCAGTAGCCCAAACCCAGAGCCCGGGGCCAACGTCCTGACTTTC.

There are a few counts of this clonotype. The chain couples TRBV28 to TRBJ2-3; no definite D call. V shed 3 bases and J shed 4 bases, with 11 bases lying between them. Germline lookup yields CDR1 MDHEN and CDR2 SYDVKM. The CDR3 consists of 14 residues. Written as DNA, the CDR3 is TGTGCCAGCAGTTTCCCGGAGCGCTCAGATACGCAGTATTTT. Amino acid sequence: CASSFPERSDTQYF.

The gene calls are TRBV30 and TRBJ2-7; 7 bases are shared with TRBD2. Trimming took 0 bases from V and 5 from J; bases not matched to a gene: 1. This CDR3 comprises 12 residues. CDR1 and CDR2 from the germline V gene are GTSNPN and SVGIG (reference sequence). This chain's CDR3 is CAWSVRGDEQYF. CDR3 DNA sequence: TGTGCCTGGAGTGTACGGGGGGACGAGCAGTACTTC.

This clonotype was found a few times. The chain couples TRBV6-2 or TRBV6-3 to TRBJ2-7; TRBD1 might be the D (5 bases). The length of the CDR3 is 12 residues. V was pared by 7 bases and J by 1 base, with 8 bases between. The germline CDR1 and CDR2 sequences are MNHEY and SVGEGT. CDR3 nucleotides: TGTGCCAGCAAAGGGGCTTCCTACGAGCAGTACTTC. It yields the protein CASKGASYEQYF.

Only one count was recorded for this clonotype. The chain has TRBV27 and TRBJ1-1, with a weak D call TRBD1 (6 bases). Germline V lookup: CDR1 MNHEY, CDR2 SMNVEV (reference sequence). CDR3 size: 15 residues. Between the trimmed V and J ends, which lost 6 bases and 1 base, there was a span of 15 bases. The CDR3 DNA follows: TGTGCCAGCAGCTGGGGGGGCGCGGGGAACACTGAAGCTTTCTTT. Translated: CASSWGGAGNTEAFF.

In its sample, this clonotype was seen a few times. The J gene is TRBJ2-3, the V gene TRBV7-3, with a possible D match to TRBD2 (6 bases). Between the trimmed V and J ends, which lost 5 bases and 2 bases, there was a span of 14 bases. The CDR3 extends over 15 amino acids. Germline lookup yields CDR1 SGHTA and CDR2 FQGTGA. CDR3 nucleotide sequence: TGTGCCAGCAGCACCGGGGGTCCTTCCACAGATACGCAGTATTTT. Its protein is CASSTGGPSTDTQYF.

This clonotype was detected only a few times. The chain is built from TRBV7-6 and TRBJ2-1; maybe TRBD1 (5 bases). Per the germline V gene, CDR1 is SGHVS and CDR2 is FNYEAQ. The CDR3 runs 16 residues. Trimming pared 3 bases from V and 0 bases from J, leaving 12 bases between. The DNA for the CDR3 is TGTGCCAGCAGCTTGACTGGAGACAGCTCCTACAATGAGCAGTTCTTC. Residues: CASSLTGDSSYNEQFF.

The table lists this clonotype with a few counts. The gene calls are TRBV5-1 and TRBJ1-1; 9 nucleotides align to TRBD1. There are 15 residues in the CDR3. V was clipped by 6 bases and J by 3 bases; unmatched bases: 9. Germline CDR1 is SGHRS and CDR2 is YFSETQ. The CDR3 protein is CASNPTGGVHTEAFF. The CDR3 region has the DNA TGCGCCAGCAACCCGACAGGGGGAGTGCACACTGAAGCTTTCTTT.

The V gene is TRBV13, the J gene TRBJ2-7; 8 nucleotides agree with TRBD2. The junction had 16 bases not matched to a gene; V was cut back by 2 bases and J by 7 bases. The length of the CDR3 is 17 residues. Germline CDR1 PRHDT, CDR2 FYEKMQ (reference sequence). CDR3 in DNA: TGTGCCAGCAGCTTAACTAGCGGAAAAAGCTCCTACAATGAGCAGTACTTC. Its protein is CASSLTSGKSSYNEQYF.

Details on this clonotype: A junction boundary mismatches the germline segment, possibly from a read error. This chain links TRBV29-1 with TRBJ1-1; no clear D. The germline V gene encodes CDR1 SQVTM and CDR2 ANQGSEA. This CDR3 contains 13 residues. CDR3 region: CSVERRMNIEAFF. The DNA for the CDR3 is TGCAGCGTCGAACGGAGAATGAACATTGAAGCTTTCTTT.